The clone carrying this T cell receptor beta chain was seen many times. Time point in this sample: pre-sensitization, week 0. Treatment in this sample: therapeutic diphenylcyclopropenone sensitization with weekly scalp DPC. The study extracted total RNA from unfractionated whole blood. V was trimmed by 4 bases and J by 2 bases, leaving 16 bases between them. The CDR3 has 15 residues. Per germline, CDR1 SGHRS and CDR2 YFSETQ. The data originate from a study of human T cells and chemical hapten exposure. A single record per CDR3 protein comes from TCRdb applying MiXCR to the RACE reads. This sample has roughly 380,000 distinct CDR3 sequences; approximately 5% occur once, and the top ten carry 2.5% to 3%.

V is TRBV5-1 and J is TRBJ2-7, with TRBD1 as a possible D gene (6 bases). The TCR sequence derives from a woman aged 45 to 65 with alopecia areata. Some clones in this sample may be carry-over from other donors' samples. Sample: whole blood, taken in connection with sensitization to the hapten diphenylcyclopropenone (DPC). CDR3 DNA sequence: TGCGCCAGCAGCGAGCAACAGGGAACCACCTACGAGCAGTACTTC. Translated: CASSEQQGTTYEQYF.